This T cell receptor (beta chain) derives from a study of CD8+ T cells in alopecia areata. General study results and limits: Between patients, shared TCR sequences were less clear than in mice. This was possibly due in part to HLA diversity in the patient population. Alopecia totalis/universalis scalp especially showed more expanded CD8+ clones than normal scalp. Sequencing of scalp samples also captures resident alphabeta T cells of normal skin.

Germline V lookup: CDR1 NNHNN, CDR2 SYGAGS (reference sequence). The V gene lost 0 bases and the J gene lost 1 base, with 7 bases spanning the gap. This CDR3 is built from 14 residues. Sorting of pooled cutaneous lymph node cells was based on CD4, CD8alpha, NKG2D, NKG2ACE and other markers. Extracted RNA was reverse transcribed into cDNA, the sequencing template. TCRdb's copy holds only in-frame clones and misses some; the assay was immunoSEQ multiplex PCR. Sampling found under 4,500 clones, none seen once. This clone was counted a few times. No antigen is known for it. Each gene name is a mouse one. Read data end 4 residues before the CDR3 end; the end is taken from the germline J gene.

The sequenced sample consisted of CD8+ T cells sorted from a lymph node. V usage is TRBV13-2 and J usage is TRBJ1-2; D ambiguous. The receptor was derived from a C3H/HeJ mouse with alopecia areata. For this strain, the MHC haplotype corresponds to H2-k. The CDR3 is CASGDARRNSDYTF. Partial CDR3 DNA: TGTGCCAGCGGTGATGCTCGCAGAAACTCC.